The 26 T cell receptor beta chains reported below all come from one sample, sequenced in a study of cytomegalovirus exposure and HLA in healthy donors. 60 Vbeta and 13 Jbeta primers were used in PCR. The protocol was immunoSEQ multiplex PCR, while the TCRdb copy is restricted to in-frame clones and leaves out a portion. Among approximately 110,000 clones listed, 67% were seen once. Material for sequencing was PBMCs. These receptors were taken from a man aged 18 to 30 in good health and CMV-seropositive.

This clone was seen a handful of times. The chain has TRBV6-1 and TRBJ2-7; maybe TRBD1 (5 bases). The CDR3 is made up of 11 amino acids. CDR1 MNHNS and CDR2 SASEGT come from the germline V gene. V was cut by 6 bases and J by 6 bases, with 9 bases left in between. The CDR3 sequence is CASRDSCEQYF. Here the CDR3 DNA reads TGTGCCAGCAGAGACAGTTGCGAGCAGTACTTC.

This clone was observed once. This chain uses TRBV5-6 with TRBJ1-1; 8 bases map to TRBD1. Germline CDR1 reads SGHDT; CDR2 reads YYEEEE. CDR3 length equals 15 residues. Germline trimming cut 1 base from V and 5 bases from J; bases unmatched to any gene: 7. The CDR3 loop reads CASSLLGRGLTEAFF. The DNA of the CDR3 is TGTGCCAGCAGCTTGTTAGGCAGGGGGCTGACTGAAGCTTTCTTT.

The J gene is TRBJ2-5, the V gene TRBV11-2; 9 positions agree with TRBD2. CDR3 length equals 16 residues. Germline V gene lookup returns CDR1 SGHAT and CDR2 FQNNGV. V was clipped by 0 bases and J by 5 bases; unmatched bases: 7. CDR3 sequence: CASSLDGGGAGETQYF. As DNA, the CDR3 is TGTGCCAGCAGCTTAGACGGCGGGGGGGCCGGGGAGACCCAGTACTTC.

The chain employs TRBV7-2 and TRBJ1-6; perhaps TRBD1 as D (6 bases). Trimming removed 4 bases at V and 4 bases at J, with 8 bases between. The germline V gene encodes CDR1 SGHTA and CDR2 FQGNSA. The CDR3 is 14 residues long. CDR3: CASSYRAYNSPLHF. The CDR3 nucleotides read TGTGCCAGCAGCTACAGGGCTTATAATTCACCCCTCCACTTT.

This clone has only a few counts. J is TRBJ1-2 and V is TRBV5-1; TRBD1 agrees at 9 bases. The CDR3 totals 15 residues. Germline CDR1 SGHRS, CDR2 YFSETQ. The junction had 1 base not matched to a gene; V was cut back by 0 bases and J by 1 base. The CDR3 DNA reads TGCGCCAGCAGCTTGGGGACAGGGGTTAACTATGGCTACACCTTC. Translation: CASSLGTGVNYGYTF. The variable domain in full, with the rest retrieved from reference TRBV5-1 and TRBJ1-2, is KAGVTQTPRYLIKTRGQQVTLSCSPISGHRSVSWYQQTPGQGLQFLFEYFSETQRNKGNFPGRFSGRQFSNSRSEMNVSTLELGDSALYLCASSLGTGVNYGYTFGSGTRLTVV.

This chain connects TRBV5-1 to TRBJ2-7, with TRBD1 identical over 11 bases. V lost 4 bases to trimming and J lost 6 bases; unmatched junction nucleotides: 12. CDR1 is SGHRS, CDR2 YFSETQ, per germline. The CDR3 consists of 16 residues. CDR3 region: CASSLTTGQGVREQYF. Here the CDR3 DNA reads TGCGCCAGCAGCCTGACTACGGGACAGGGGGTCCGCGAGCAGTACTTC. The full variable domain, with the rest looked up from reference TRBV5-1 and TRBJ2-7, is KAGVTQTPRYLIKTRGQQVTLSCSPISGHRSVSWYQQTPGQGLQFLFEYFSETQRNKGNFPGRFSGRQFSNSRSEMNVSTLELGDSALYLCASSLTTGQGVREQYFGPGTRLTVT.

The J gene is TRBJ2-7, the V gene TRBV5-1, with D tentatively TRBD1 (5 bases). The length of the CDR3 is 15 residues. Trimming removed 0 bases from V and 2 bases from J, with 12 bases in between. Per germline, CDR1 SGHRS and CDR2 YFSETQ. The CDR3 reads CASSLVGEGPYEQYF. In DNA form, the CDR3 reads TGCGCCAGCAGCTTGGTAGGGGAAGGACCCTACGAGCAGTACTTC.

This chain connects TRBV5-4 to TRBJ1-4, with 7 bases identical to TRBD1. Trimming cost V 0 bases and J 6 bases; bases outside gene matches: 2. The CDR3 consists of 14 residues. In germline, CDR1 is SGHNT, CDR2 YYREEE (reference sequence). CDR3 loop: CASSLGQGDEKLFF. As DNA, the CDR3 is TGTGCCAGCAGCTTGGGCCAGGGGGATGAAAAACTGTTTTTT.

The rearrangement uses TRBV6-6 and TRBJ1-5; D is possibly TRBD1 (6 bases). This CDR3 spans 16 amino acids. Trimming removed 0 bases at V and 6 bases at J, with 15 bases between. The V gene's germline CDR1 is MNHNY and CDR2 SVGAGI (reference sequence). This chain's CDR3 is CASSYSPTGSSQPQHF. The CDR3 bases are TGTGCCAGCAGTTACTCCCCGACAGGATCCAGTCAGCCCCAGCATTTT.

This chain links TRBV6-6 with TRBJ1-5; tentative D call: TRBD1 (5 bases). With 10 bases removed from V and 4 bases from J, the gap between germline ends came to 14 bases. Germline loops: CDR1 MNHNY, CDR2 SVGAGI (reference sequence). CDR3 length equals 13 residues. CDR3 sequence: CAISGLRNQPQHF. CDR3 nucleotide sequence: TGTGCCATCTCAGGGTTGAGGAATCAGCCCCAGCATTTT.

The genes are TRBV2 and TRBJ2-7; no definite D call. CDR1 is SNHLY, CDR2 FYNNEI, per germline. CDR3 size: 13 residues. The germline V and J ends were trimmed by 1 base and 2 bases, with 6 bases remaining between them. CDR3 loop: CASSEGQTYEQYF. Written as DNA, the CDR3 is TGTGCCAGCAGTGAAGGTCAGACCTACGAGCAGTACTTC.

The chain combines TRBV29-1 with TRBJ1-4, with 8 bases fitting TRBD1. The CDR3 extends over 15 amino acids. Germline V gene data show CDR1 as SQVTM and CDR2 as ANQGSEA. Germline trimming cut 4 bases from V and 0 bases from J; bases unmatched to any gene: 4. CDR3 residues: CSVGTGMATNEKLFF. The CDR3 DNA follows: TGCAGCGTTGGGACAGGGATGGCAACTAATGAAAAACTGTTTTTT.

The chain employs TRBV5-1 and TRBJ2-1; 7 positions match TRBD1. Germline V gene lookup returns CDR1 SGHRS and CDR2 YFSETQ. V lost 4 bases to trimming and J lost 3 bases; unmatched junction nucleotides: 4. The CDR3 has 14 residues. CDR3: CASSPGQLYNEQFF. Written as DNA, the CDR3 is TGCGCCAGCAGCCCGGGACAGCTCTACAATGAGCAGTTCTTC.

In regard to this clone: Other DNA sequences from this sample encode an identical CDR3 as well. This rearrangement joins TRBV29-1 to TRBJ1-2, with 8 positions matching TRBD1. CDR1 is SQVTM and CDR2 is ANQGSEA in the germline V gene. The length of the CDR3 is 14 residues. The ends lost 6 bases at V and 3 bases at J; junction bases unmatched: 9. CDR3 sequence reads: CSVGGQGADYGYTF. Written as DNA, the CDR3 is TGCAGCGTCGGGGGGCAGGGGGCGGACTATGGCTACACCTTC.

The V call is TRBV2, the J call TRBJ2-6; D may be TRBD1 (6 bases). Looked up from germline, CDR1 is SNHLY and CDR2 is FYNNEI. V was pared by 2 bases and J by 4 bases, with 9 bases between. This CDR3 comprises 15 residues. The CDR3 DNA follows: TGTGCCAGCAGTGAACAGGGGAAAGGGGCCAACGTCCTGACTTTC. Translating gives CASSEQGKGANVLTF.

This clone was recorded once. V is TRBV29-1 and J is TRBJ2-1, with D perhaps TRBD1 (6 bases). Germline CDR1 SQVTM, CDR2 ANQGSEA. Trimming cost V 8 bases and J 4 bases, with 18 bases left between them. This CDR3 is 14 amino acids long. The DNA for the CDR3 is TGCAGCTCAAGGTTGGGGGCCGGTTACAATGAGCAGTTCTTC. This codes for CSSRLGAGYNEQFF.

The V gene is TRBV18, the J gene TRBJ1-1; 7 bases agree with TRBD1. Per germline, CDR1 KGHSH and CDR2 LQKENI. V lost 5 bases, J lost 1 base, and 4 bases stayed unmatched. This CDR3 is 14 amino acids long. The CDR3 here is CASSMGQRNTEAFF. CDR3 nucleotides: TGTGCCAGCTCAATGGGACAGAGGAACACTGAAGCTTTCTTT.

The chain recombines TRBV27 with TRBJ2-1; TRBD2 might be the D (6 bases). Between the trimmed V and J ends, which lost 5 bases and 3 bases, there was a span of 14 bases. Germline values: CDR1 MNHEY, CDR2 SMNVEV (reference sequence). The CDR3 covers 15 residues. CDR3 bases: TGTGCCAGCAGTCTCCTGCGGGGAAACTACAATGAGCAGTTCTTC. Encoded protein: CASSLLRGNYNEQFF.

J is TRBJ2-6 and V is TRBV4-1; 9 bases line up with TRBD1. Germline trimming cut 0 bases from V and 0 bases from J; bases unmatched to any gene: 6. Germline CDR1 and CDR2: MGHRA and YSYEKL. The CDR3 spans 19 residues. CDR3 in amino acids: CASSQESGTGSSGANVLTF. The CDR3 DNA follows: TGCGCCAGCAGCCAAGAGTCGGGGACAGGGAGCTCTGGGGCCAACGTCCTGACTTTC.

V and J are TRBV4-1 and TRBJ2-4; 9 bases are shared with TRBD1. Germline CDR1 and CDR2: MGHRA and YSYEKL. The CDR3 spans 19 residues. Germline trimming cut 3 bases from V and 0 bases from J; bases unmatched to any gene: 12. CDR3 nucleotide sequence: TGCGCCAGCAGCCAGCCAATACAGGGGGCGACGCTAGCCAAAAACATTCAGTACTTC. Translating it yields CASSQPIQGATLAKNIQYF.

The CDR3, as DNA: TGTGCCAGCAGTTTGACCCGGGGGGCTGAAGAGACCCAGTACTTC. As protein: CASSLTRGAEETQYF. The gene calls are TRBV6-1 and TRBJ2-5; tentatively, D is TRBD2 (7 bases). Trimming left V 5 bases short and J 3 bases short, with 16 bases between. The CDR3 is 15 amino acids. Germline loops: CDR1 MNHNS, CDR2 SASEGT.

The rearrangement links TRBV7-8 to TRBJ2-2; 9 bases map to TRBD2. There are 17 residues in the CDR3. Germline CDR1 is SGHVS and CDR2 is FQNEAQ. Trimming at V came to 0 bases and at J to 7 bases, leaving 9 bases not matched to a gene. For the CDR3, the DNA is TGTGCCAGCAGCTTAGCAGGGACTAGCTGGGGCAACGGGGAGCTGTTTTTT. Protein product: CASSLAGTSWGNGELFF.

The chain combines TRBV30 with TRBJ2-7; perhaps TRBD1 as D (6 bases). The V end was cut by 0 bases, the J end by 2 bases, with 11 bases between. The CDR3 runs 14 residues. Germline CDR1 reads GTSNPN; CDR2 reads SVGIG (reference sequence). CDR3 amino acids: CAWSVLAGAYEQYF. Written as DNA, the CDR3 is TGTGCCTGGAGTGTACTGGCAGGGGCCTACGAGCAGTACTTC.

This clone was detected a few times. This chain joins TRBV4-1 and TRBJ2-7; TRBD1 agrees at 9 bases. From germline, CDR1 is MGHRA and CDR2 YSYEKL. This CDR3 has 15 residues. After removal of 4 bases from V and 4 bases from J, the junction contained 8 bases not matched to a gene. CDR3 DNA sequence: TGCGCCAGCAGCCCATCCCCGGGACAGGGTTACGAGCAGTACTTC. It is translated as CASSPSPGQGYEQYF.

The CDR3 DNA reads TGCGCCAGCAGTCAACAGGGAGATCAGCCCCAGCATTTT. It codes for CASSQQGDQPQHF. This chain links TRBV5-1 with TRBJ1-5, with D perhaps matching TRBD1 (6 bases). The CDR3 runs 13 residues. V lost 5 bases to trimming and J lost 5 bases, with 11 bases between them. Germline CDR1 SGHRS, CDR2 YFSETQ. Filled out from reference TRBV5-1 and TRBJ1-5, the complete variable domain reads KAGVTQTPRYLIKTRGQQVTLSCSPISGHRSVSWYQQTPGQGLQFLFEYFSETQRNKGNFPGRFSGRQFSNSRSEMNVSTLELGDSALYLCASSQQGDQPQHFGDGTRLSIL.

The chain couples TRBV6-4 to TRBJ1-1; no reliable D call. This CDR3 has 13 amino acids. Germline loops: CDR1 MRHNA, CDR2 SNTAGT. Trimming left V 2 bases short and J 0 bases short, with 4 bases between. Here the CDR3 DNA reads TGTGCCAGCAGTGACAGCATGAACACTGAAGCTTTCTTT. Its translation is CASSDSMNTEAFF.